This T cell receptor beta chain originates from a study of human T cells and chemical hapten exposure. Study-level results: Donors were affected by alopecia, so their immune reaction might vary from that of healthy individuals.

As for time point: patch test 3, about 24 weeks after DPC sensitization. Described treatment: therapeutic diphenylcyclopropenone sensitization with weekly scalp DPC. Each CDR3 protein gets one entry after TCRdb re-called the RACE reads with MiXCR. The sample contains 99,000 or so distinct CDR3 sequences, less than 45% of which appear only once. The CDR3 loop spans 12 amino acids. The V and J ends lost 2 bases and 6 bases respectively, with 5 bases between them. Germline-derived CDR1 and CDR2 are SNHLY and FYNNEI. In this sample, this clonotype turned up a few times. Its antigen is as yet unknown. Sequencing was performed on whole blood, taken in connection with sensitization to the hapten diphenylcyclopropenone (DPC). The receptor comes from a man aged 35 to 55 with alopecia areata. Some clones in this sample may be carry-over from other donors' samples. The chain has TRBV2 and TRBJ2-1, with D unclear. The CDR3 region is CASSEYVNEQFF. CDR3 sequence (DNA): TGTGCCAGCAGTGAATATGTCAATGAGCAGTTCTTC.